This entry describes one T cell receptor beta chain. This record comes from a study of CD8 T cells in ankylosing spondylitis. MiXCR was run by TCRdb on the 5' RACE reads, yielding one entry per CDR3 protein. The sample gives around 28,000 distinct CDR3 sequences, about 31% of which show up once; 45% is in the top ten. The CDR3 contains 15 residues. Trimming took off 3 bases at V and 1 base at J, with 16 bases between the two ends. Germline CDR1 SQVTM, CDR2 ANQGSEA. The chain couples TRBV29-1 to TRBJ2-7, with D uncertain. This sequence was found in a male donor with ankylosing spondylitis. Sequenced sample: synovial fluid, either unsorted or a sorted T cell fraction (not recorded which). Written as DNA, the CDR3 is TGCAGCGTTGAGCTCGGGCCGGAAGGATCCTACGAGCAGTACTTC. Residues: CSVELGPEGSYEQYF.